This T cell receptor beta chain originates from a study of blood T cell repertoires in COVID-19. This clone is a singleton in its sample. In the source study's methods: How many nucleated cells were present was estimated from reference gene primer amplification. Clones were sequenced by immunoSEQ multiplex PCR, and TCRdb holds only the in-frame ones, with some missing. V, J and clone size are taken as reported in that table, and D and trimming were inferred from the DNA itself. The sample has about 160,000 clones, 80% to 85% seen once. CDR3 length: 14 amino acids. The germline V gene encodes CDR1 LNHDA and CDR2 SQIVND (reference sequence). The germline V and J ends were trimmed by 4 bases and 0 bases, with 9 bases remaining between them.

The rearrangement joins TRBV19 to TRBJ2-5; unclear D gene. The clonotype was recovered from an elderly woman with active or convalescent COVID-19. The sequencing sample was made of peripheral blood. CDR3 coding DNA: TGTGCCAGTAGTAGAAACAGTAACCAAGAGACCCAGTACTTC. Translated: CASSRNSNQETQYF. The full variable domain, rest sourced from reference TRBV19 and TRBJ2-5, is DGGITQSPKYLFRKEGQNVTLSCEQNLNHDAMYWYRQDPGQGLRLIYYSQIVNDFQKGDIAEGYSVSREKKESFPLTVTSAQKNPTAFYLCASSRNSNQETQYFGPGTRLLVL.